This T cell receptor (beta chain) derives from a study of cytomegalovirus exposure and HLA in healthy donors. With 60 Vbeta and 13 Jbeta primers, the PCR was carried out. Sequencing was performed with immunoSEQ multiplex PCR; in TCRdb, only in-frame clones are kept and a portion is missing. This sample lists about 40,000 clones; its ten largest clones have 5.5% to 6%. Points on this clone: No antigen is known for it.

Study results and limitations: Later analysis reportedly placed an Asian-associated ancestry cluster below the approximately 680-donor mean in N-insertions.

The source material was PBMCs. This receptor was identified in a human donor in good health.

The CDR3 sequence is CASSSGGRAYEQYF. DNA of the CDR3: TGCGCCAGCAGTTCGGGGGGACGGGCCTACGAGCAGTACTTC. The rearrangement uses TRBV5-1 and TRBJ2-7, with TRBD2 matching over 7 bases. Germline-derived CDR1 and CDR2 are SGHRS and YFSETQ. V lost 5 bases to trimming and J lost 2 bases; unmatched junction nucleotides: 7. This CDR3 spans 14 amino acids.